The sequence of this T cell receptor (beta chain) was determined in a study of cytomegalovirus exposure and HLA in healthy donors. Whole-study results and caveats: For most TCR beta V segments, an earlier analysis put the productive rate at about 90% or about 30% of the time. TCR sequences were mostly rare, though some public TCRs occurred in many donors. Among the most significant clusters, several appeared linked to common viral pathogens in a later analysis.

CDR3 length: 14 residues. In germline, CDR1 is SGHRS, CDR2 YFSETQ. The ends lost 0 bases at V and 5 bases at J; junction bases unmatched: 4. Despite likely unrecorded immune exposures, the donors were nominally healthy at the time of sampling. In regard to this clone: The antigen remains undetermined.

This PCR relied on a set of 60 Vbeta primers and 13 Jbeta primers. Sequencing used immunoSEQ multiplex PCR; TCRdb keeps in-frame clones, though not all of them. Found here are 70,000 to 95,000 clones, 75% to 85% of them singletons; the top ten hold approximately 2%. This clonotype was sampled from a man between 18 and 29 years old in good health and CMV-seronegative. The specimen sequenced was PBMCs. The chain has TRBV5-1 and TRBJ2-5; 7 positions match TRBD1. In DNA, the CDR3 is TGCGCCAGCAGCTTGGAAGGGGGCGCGGAGACCCAGTACTTC. Translation gives CASSLEGGAETQYF.